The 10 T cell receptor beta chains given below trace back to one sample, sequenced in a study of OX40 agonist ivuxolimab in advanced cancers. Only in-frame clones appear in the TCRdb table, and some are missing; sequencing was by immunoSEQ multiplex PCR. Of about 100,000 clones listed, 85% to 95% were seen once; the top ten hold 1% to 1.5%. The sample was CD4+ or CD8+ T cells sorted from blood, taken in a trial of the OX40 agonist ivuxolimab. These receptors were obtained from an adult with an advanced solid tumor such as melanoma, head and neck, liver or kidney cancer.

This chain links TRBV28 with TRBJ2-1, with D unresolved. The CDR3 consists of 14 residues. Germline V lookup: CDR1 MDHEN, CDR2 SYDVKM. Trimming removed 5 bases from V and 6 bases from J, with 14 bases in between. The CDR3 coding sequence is TGTGCCAGCAGTCCACATCTCGGTGGCAATGAGCAGTTCTTC. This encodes CASSPHLGGNEQFF.

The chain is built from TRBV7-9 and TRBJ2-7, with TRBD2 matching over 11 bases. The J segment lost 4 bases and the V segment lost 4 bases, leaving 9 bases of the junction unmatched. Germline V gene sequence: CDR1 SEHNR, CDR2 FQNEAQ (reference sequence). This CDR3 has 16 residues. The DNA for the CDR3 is TGTGCCAGCAGCTCCAGGACTAGCGGGCGATTTTACGAGCAGTACTTC. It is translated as CASSSRTSGRFYEQYF.

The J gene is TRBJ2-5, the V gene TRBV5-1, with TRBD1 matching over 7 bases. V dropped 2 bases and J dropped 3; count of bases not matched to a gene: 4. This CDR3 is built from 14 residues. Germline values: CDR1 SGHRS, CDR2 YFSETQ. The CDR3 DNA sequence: TGCGCCAGCAGCTTCGGGACAGAGGAAGAGACCCAGTACTTC. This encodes CASSFGTEEETQYF.

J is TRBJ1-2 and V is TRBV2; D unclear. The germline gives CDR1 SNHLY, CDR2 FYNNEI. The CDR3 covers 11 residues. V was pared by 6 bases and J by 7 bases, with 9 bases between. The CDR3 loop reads CASRPKTGYTF. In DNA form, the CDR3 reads TGTGCCAGCAGACCCAAAACTGGCTACACCTTC.

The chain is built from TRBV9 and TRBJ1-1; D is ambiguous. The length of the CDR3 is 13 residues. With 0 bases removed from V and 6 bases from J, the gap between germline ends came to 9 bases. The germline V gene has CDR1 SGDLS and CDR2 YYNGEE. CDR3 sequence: CASSVGRAAEAFF. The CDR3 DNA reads TGTGCCAGCAGCGTAGGGAGGGCCGCTGAAGCTTTCTTT.

The CDR3 loop is CASTLSSGGTGELFF. CDR3 nucleotide sequence: TGTGCCAGCACCCTCTCGAGCGGCGGCACCGGGGAGCTGTTTTTT. The chain links TRBV16 to TRBJ2-2; perhaps TRBD2 as D (5 bases). Germline V CDR1 and CDR2: KGHSY, FQNENV. The V and J ends lost 7 bases and 4 bases respectively, with 16 bases between them. The CDR3 sequence is 15 residues long.

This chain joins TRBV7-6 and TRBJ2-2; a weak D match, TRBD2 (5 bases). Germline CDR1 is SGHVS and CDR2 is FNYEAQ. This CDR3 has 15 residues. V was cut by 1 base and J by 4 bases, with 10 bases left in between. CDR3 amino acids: CASSLVAEGTGELFF. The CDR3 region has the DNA TGTGCCAGCAGCTTAGTGGCAGAGGGCACCGGGGAGCTGTTTTTT.

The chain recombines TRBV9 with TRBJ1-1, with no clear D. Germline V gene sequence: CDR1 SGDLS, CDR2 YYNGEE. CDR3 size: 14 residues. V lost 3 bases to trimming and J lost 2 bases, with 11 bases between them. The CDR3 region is CASSGNTLNTEAFF. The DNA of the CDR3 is TGTGCCAGCAGCGGGAACACTCTTAACACTGAAGCTTTCTTT. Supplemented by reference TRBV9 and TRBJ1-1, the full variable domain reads DSGVTQTPKHLITATGQRVTLRCSPRSGDLSVYWYQQSLDQGLQFLIQYYNGEERAKGNILERFSAQQFPDLHSELNLSSLELGDSALYFCASSGNTLNTEAFFGQGTRLTVV.

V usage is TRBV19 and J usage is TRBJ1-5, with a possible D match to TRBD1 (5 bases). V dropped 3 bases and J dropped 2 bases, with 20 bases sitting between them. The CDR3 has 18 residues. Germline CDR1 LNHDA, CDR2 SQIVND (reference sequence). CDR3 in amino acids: CASSIRDSRTAGNQPQHF. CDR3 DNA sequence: TGTGCCAGTAGTATTAGAGACAGCCGTACGGCGGGCAATCAGCCCCAGCATTTT.

The CDR3 here is CASRSQGIYGYTF. In DNA, the CDR3 is TGTGCCAGCAGGTCACAGGGGATCTATGGCTACACCTTC. This chain joins TRBV28 and TRBJ1-2, with TRBD1 matching 7 bases. The trim removed 6 bases at V and 4 bases at J, leaving 5 bases unmatched. This CDR3 contains 13 residues. CDR1 and CDR2 (germline): MDHEN, SYDVKM.